This TCR beta chain emerged from a study of regulatory and conventional T cells in RAG deficiency. Study observations and caveats: Omenn syndrome and CID/AS patients had around 100-fold fewer unique Treg TCR beta sequences, versus around 9.4-fold elsewhere.

Comment on this clone: The antigen remains undetermined.

The assay was immunoSEQ multiplex PCR, and TCRdb's table has in-frame clones only and misses some. This table has about 9,400 clones, roughly 90% appearing once. Regulatory T cells were sorted from blood as CD4+ CD25-high CD127-low cells. CDR1 is SGHRS, CDR2 YFSETQ, per germline. Trimming removed 7 bases from V and 8 bases from J; junction bases left unmatched: 14. The CDR3 consists of 15 residues. This sample was also put to use in a study of regulatory T cells. In that study: Primers: 52 TRBV forward and 13 TRBJ reverse. In patients, unique TRB V-J pairs were restricted and V/J usage skewed, especially in Tregs.

The TCR originated in a human donor in good health. The rearrangement links TRBV5-1 to TRBJ2-1; 8 nucleotides line up with TRBD2. The material sequenced was Tregs sorted from blood. The CDR3 DNA sequence: TGCGCCAGCGGGACGAGCGGGAGCCCTTGGGATGAGCAGTTCTTC. It encodes CASGTSGSPWDEQFF.